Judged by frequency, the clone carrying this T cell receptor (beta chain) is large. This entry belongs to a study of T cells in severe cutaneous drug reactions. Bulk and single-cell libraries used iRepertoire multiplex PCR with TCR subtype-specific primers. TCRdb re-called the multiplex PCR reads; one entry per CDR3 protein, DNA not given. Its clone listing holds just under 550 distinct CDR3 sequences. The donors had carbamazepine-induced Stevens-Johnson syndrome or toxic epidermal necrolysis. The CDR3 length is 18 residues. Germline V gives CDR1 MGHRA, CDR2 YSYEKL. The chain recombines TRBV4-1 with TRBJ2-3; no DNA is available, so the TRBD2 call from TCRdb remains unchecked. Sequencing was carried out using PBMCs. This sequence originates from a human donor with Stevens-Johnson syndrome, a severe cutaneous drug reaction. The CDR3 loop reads CASSQEWTTSGARDTQYF.